This TCR beta chain was recorded in a study of shared clonotypes between healthy human individuals (dated by TCRdb to the early 2020s). Describing the broader study: A couple of women and three men aged 18 to 49 years were included in the cohort. For each donor, CD4 naive and CD4 memory were each run on three plates, CD8 naive on two plates, and CD8 memory on one plate. To estimate repertoire size and how much clonotype sharing occurs between individuals, the study deeply sequenced the blood TCR repertoires of a handful of healthy adults. To increase sequencing depth and limit assay-specific biases, TCR repertoire library preparation and sequencing were carried out by different laboratories using diverse techniques. Between about 0.8 and 9.5 billion PBMCs per donor were obtained by leukapheresis.

For the CD8 naive samples, CD45RO-negative cells were positively selected for CCR7, yielding a CD45RA+CCR7+ population from which TemRA cells were excluded. Healthy HIV-negative adults with no recently reported acute infections or vaccinations were included as donors. Every donor was a Caucasian adult residing in Nashville, Tennessee, USA. Blood was obtained by leukapheresis, after which PBMCs were separated by Ficoll-Histopaque density gradient centrifugation and cryopreserved in liquid nitrogen vapor phase. Analytical flow cytometry was used to check the purity and quantity of each magnetically sorted T cell population. Genomic DNA was isolated from each sorted fraction and quantified by UV absorbance on a Nanodrop 2000c. Turning to this clone: No antigen is known for it. Base-call qualities are not available, and no considerably larger clone is one nucleotide away.

Using the deep immunoSEQ assay, multiplex PCR amplified TCR CDR3 regions from genomic DNA. Extracted genomic DNA from each cell subset was spread evenly across all wells of several immunoSEQ 96-well plates, with each plate serving as a replicate. For sorted subsets, roughly 200 ng of genomic DNA, equivalent to some 30,000 T cell genomes, went into each replicate PCR. Purified libraries were quantified with a Qubit 3.0 fluorometer, sized on a Bioanalyzer 2100, and re-quantified with the KAPA Library Quantification kit. Each immunoSEQ 96-well plate was sequenced on its own single-read 150-cycle Illumina NextSeq 550 flow cell. The original pipeline was this. Because the immunoSEQ output held only junctional sequences and lacked quality scores, the filtering could not match the filtering applied to full-length reads. Sequences were annotated with PyIR, a Python wrapper for IgBLAST v1.9, and V/J genes and CDR3 were assigned using IMGT germline references. Reads were removed for weak V/J assignments (E-value above 1e-6), missing CDR3, stop codons, out-of-frame junctions, or ambiguous translated residues. A V3J clonotype was defined by an identical inferred V gene, J gene, and CDR3 amino acid sequence. Percentage overlap between repertoires was computed as shared unique clonotypes divided by the size of the smaller repertoire. Richness of each repertoire was evaluated using RTK rarefaction, the Chao1 estimator, and Recon v2.1 estimates of unobserved clonotypes. For all TCRbeta clonotypes obtained by the gDNA method from a few donors, generation probabilities were computed with OLGA. TCRdb mirrors the immuneACCESS table, restricted to in-frame sequences. Some clones are absent from its copies; in checked studies, under half trace to an unresolved V gene, and the reason for the others is unknown. The DNA gave D and trimming, while V, J and clone size come from that table. For this sample the table gives hundreds of thousands of clones, of which roughly 98% were detected only once. The ten biggest clones cover approximately 0.3% of the sample.

Compared with germline, V lacks 3 bases and J lacks 2 bases; bases without a gene match: 1. CDR3 length: 14 amino acids, cysteine to phenylalanine. The CDR3 DNA has 42 bases and is translated from base 1. Findings and caveats that apply to the study as a whole: Pairwise subsampling indicated that sequencing depth was expected to affect the degree of clonotype sharing among donors. Larger estimated clonotype richness was generally found for naive subsets than for memory subsets. Incomplete sequencing was indicated by rarefaction of sorted-subset datasets, despite the large sequencing depth. Sampling was restricted to blood, and TCR repertoires in tissues likely differ from the TCR repertoires found in blood. Sharing across a few donors was observed for approximately 5% of naive CD4, 3.5% of naive CD8, 2% to 2.5% of memory CD4, and approximately 0.41% of memory CD8 clonotypes. Because the study included a small number of donors, the genetic and exposure-history diversity represented was limited. Compared with non-shared clonotypes, the clonotypes found in all four sorted-subset donors had higher generation probabilities.

Source material: naive CD8+ T cells sorted from blood. The label giving this sample's cell subset or site can be read as: CD45RA+CCR7+. The clonotype comes from a young man in good health. The chain links TRBV5-3 with TRBJ2-3, and 9 bases in between align with TRBD2. TRBV5-3 is given ORF status, its function remaining uncertain. This receptor carries the CDR3 CARSSSGNTDTQYF. The bases are TGTGCCAGAAGCTCTAGCGGGAACACAGATACGCAGTATTTT.